This TCR beta chain was identified during a study of Graves' ophthalmopathy and Graves' hyperthyroidism. Aged 18 to 65, the patients with hyperthyroidism had under 2 months' duration and were newly diagnosed. CDR1 is MNHNS and CDR2 is SASEGT in the germline V gene. This CDR3 spans 14 amino acids. V was cut by 6 bases and J by 0 bases, with 11 bases left in between. The authors amplified TCR beta CDR3 regions, and they did so from RNA transcripts for repertoire sequencing. The library came from an HTBI-primed first-round RT-PCR and a second-round multiplex PCR. TCRdb analysed the multiplex PCR reads with MiXCR anew, one entry per CDR3 protein. The sample comprises about 620,000 distinct CDR3 sequences, approximately 22% of which are singletons, and around 7% rests with the top ten.

The sample was peripheral blood. The TCR sequence derives from a woman in her late teens or twenties with stable Graves' hyperthyroidism. Some clones in this sample may be carry-over from other donors' samples. This sequence joins TRBV6-1 and TRBJ1-1, with a tentative D call TRBD1 (5 bases). Here the CDR3 DNA reads TGTGCCAGCAGACCCTCGACAGTGAACACTGAAGCTTTCTTT. Translating it yields CASRPSTVNTEAFF.